The rows below give T cell receptor beta chains drawn from one sample of a study of T cell repertoires in cytomegalovirus infection. TCRdb itself ran the reads through MiXCR, one entry per CDR3 protein. This table has around 320,000 distinct CDR3 sequences, around 9.5% appearing once. The sequenced material came from PBMCs. The receptors were sampled from a human donor in good health (CMV status not recorded). Some clones in this sample may be carry-over from other donors' samples. The CDR3 runs from the conserved cysteine through the conserved F or W. D genes are given only for firm matches. The size field is filled for only some rows; it gives once, few, many or a size class.

.,TRBJ1-4,TRBV12-3/TRBV12-4,TRBD1,TGTGCCAGCAGCTCCGGCCCCCCGGGACAGGGGGGAGAAAAACTGTTTTTT,CASSSGPPGQGGEKLFF
.,TRBJ2-1,TRBV7-3,.,TGTGCCAGCAGCTCCGACCGGGACTGGCAATACAATGAGCAGTTCTTC,CASSSDRDWQYNEQFF
.,TRBJ2-4,TRBV19,TRBD1,TGTGCCAGTAGCAACTCGGGACAGGTGGGGAACATTCAGTACTTC,CASSNSGQVGNIQYF
many,TRBJ1-5,TRBV7-2,TRBD1,TGTGCCAGCAGCCTTAGACAGGGTACACAGCCCCAGCATTTT,CASSLRQGTQPQHF
few,TRBJ1-5,TRBV28,TRBD1,TGTGCCAGCAGCCCCACAGGGGAAGTGCAGCCCCAGCATTTT,CASSPTGEVQPQHF
many,TRBJ1-1,TRBV20-1,.,TGCAGTGCTAGGGGCCGGGAAGGTTGGAACACTGAAGCTTTCTTT,CSARGREGWNTEAFF
many,TRBJ1-5,TRBV12-3/TRBV12-4,TRBD1,TGTGCCAGCAGTTTCCAGGGGGCGAGTCAGCCCCAGCATTTT,CASSFQGASQPQHF
.,TRBJ2-1,TRBV20-1,TRBD2,TGCAGTGCCAGGACTAGCGGGGGGGCGATAAATGAGCAGTTCTTC,CSARTSGGAINEQFF
many,TRBJ2-2,TRBV7-6,.,TGTGCCAGCAGCCCCCGACCAGGGGTTTTGAGCGGCAGGGAGCTGTTTTTT,CASSPRPGVLSGRELFF
many,TRBJ2-1,TRBV7-3,TRBD2,TGTGCCAGCAGCTTAGGACTAGGTCCCAATGAGCAGTTCTTC,CASSLGLGPNEQFF
few,TRBJ2-3,TRBV10-3,.,TGTGCCATCAGTGGTGAGAAGGGGTGGACAGATACGCAGTATTTT,CAISGEKGWTDTQYF
few,TRBJ2-1,TRBV19,TRBD2,TGTGCCAGTAGTAGGGTAGCGGGGGGCAGGAATGAGCAGTTCTTC,CASSRVAGGRNEQFF
.,TRBJ2-5,TRBV11-2,TRBD2,TGTGCCAGCAGTTGGCCTCCTAGCGGACCGTACCAAGAGACCCAGTACTTC,CASSWPPSGPYQETQYF
.,TRBJ2-2,TRBV24-1,.,TGTGCCACCAGTGATTCTCTTGTGTTCGGGGAGCTGTTTTTT,CATSDSLVFGELFF
many,TRBJ2-1,TRBV7-2,.,TGTGCCAGCAGCCGACCCCTTTTAGGGCAGTTCTTC,CASSRPLLGQFF
.,TRBJ1-3,TRBV7-9,TRBD1,TGTGCCAGCAGCATGGGGACAGAATTAAACTCTGGAAACACCATATATTTT,CASSMGTELNSGNTIYF
.,TRBJ1-5,TRBV7-6,.,TGTGCCAGCAGCTTAGGTACCCATCAGCCCCAGCATTTT,CASSLGTHQPQHF
.,TRBJ1-1,TRBV20-1,TRBD1,TGCAGTGCTCCCGTGGTGGGACAGGGACCGAACACTGAAGCTTTCTTT,CSAPVVGQGPNTEAFF
few,TRBJ1-2,TRBV11-2,.,TGTGCCAGCAGCCCAATGGGTGTAAATGGCTACACCTTC,CASSPMGVNGYTF
.,TRBJ1-1,TRBV4-1,.,TGCGCCAGCATAAATTCAGCTGCGGGCACTGAAGCTTTCTTT,CASINSAAGTEAFF
many,TRBJ2-2,TRBV7-2,TRBD2,TGTGCCAGCAGCTTAGCGGCTAGCGGGATAACCGGGGAGCTGTTTTTT,CASSLAASGITGELFF
few,TRBJ1-3,TRBV7-2,.,TGTGCCAGCAGCTTAGGTCAGGCGCGAAACACCATATATTTT,CASSLGQARNTIYF
many,TRBJ1-1,TRBV7-2,.,TGTGCCAGCAGCCCGGGGGGGGTGTTTAGCACTGAAGCTTTCTTT,CASSPGGVFSTEAFF
many,TRBJ2-5,TRBV6-4,TRBD2,TGTGCCAGCAGCTCTAGCGGGGGCCAAGAGACCCAGTACTTC,CASSSSGGQETQYF
.,TRBJ1-4,TRBV30,.,TGTGCCTGGAGTGTATCCCGGACAGCCACTAATGAAAAACTGTTTTTT,CAWSVSRTATNEKLFF
.,TRBJ1-2,TRBV7-3,.,TGTGCCAGCAGTCTTAACACGGGCGGAGAGGGCTACACCTTC,CASSLNTGGEGYTF
many,TRBJ1-6,TRBV7-2,.,TGTGCCAGCAGCTTAGAATCCCAAACCACTCACTATAATTCACCCCTCCACTTT,CASSLESQTTHYNSPLHF
many,TRBJ2-2,TRBV11-1,.,TGTGCCAGCAGCTCAGTCTACACCGGGGAGCTGTTTTTT,CASSSVYTGELFF
many,TRBJ2-1,TRBV7-2,TRBD2,TGTGCCAGCAGCCCCCTGTCGGGAGGGGGGTACAATGAGCAGTTCTTC,CASSPLSGGGYNEQFF
few,TRBJ2-6,TRBV7-9,TRBD2,TGTGCCAGCAGCTTAAAGCGGGGGCCCTCTGGGGCCAACGTCCTGACTTTC,CASSLKRGPSGANVLTF
many,TRBJ2-5,TRBV7-3,TRBD1,TGTGCCAGCAGCCTGCAGGGGGCTGAAGAGACCCAGTACTTC,CASSLQGAEETQYF
few,TRBJ1-5,TRBV19,.,TGTGCCAGTAGTATCGTACAGGCAGCCAATCAGCCCCAGCATTTT,CASSIVQAANQPQHF
many,TRBJ1-1,TRBV7-2,TRBD1,TGTGCCAGCAGCTTAGTAGCAGGGGGCGGCACTGAAGCTTTCTTT,CASSLVAGGGTEAFF
many,TRBJ2-3,TRBV7-2,.,TGTGCCAGCAGCCCCCAGGGTCGGGGCACAGATACGCAGTATTTT,CASSPQGRGTDTQYF
many,TRBJ2-1,TRBV19,TRBD2,TGTGCCAGTAGTATAGCTAGCGGGGCCCACTCCTACAATGAGCAGTTCTTC,CASSIASGAHSYNEQFF
few,TRBJ2-5,TRBV20-1,.,TGCAGTGCTAGGGACGGGGGAAAGGGGTACCAAGAGACCCAGTACTTC,CSARDGGKGYQETQYF
few,TRBJ2-5,TRBV12-3/TRBV12-4,.,TGTGCCAGCAGTCCCATCGGAGCAATAAGAGAGACCCAGTACTTC,CASSPIGAIRETQYF
.,TRBJ2-1,TRBV6-8,TRBD2,TGTGCCAGCAACCTCGCTAGCGGGGGCTACAATGAGCAGTTCTTC,CASNLASGGYNEQFF
few,TRBJ1-3,TRBV4-2,.,TGTGCCAGCAGCCAACCCCACGAAAACACCATATATTTT,CASSQPHENTIYF
many,TRBJ1-2,TRBV7-9,.,TGTGCCAGCAGCCCCGGGGGGGTATCGGTTGGCTACACCTTC,CASSPGGVSVGYTF
many,TRBJ2-7,TRBV7-6,TRBD2,TGTGCCAGCAGCCCTCGACTAGCGGGAGCCGCCTCCTGGGAGGAGCAGTACTTC,CASSPRLAGAASWEEQYF
many,TRBJ2-7,TRBV7-2,.,TGTGCCAGCAGCTTAATTCAGGCCTACGAGCAGTACTTC,CASSLIQAYEQYF
few,TRBJ2-1,TRBV20-1,.,TGCAGTGCTCCCGTGGGGCGGGCCTACAATGAGCAGTTCTTC,CSAPVGRAYNEQFF
many,TRBJ1-1,TRBV6-5,.,TGTGCCAGCAGTCCTTTCGTGAGGTCCTTGGCGCATGCTTTCTTT,CASSPFVRSLAHAFF
many,TRBJ2-7,TRBV11-2,TRBD2,TGTGCCAGCAGTTTAGGGTCGGGGGGCTCCTACGAGCAGTACTTC,CASSLGSGGSYEQYF
many,TRBJ2-3,TRBV7-3,.,TGTGCCAGCAGCTTAACTAGCGCCCGCACAGATACGCAGTATTTT,CASSLTSARTDTQYF
many,TRBJ2-6,TRBV7-2,.,TGTGCCAGCAGCTTTTCACCCCAATCTGGGGCCAACGTCCTGACTTTC,CASSFSPQSGANVLTF
few,TRBJ2-3,TRBV6-6,TRBD2,TGTGCCAGCAGTTCCAGGACTAGCGGGAGGGGTACGCAGTATTTT,CASSSRTSGRGTQYF
many,TRBJ1-5,TRBV27,.,TGTGCCAGCCGAACCCGACAGTATAGCAATCAGCCCCAGCATTTT,CASRTRQYSNQPQHF
few,TRBJ2-1,TRBV19,.,TGTGCCAGTAGTATAGCGGGAGAGAATGAGCAGTTCTTC,CASSIAGENEQFF
many,TRBJ1-3,TRBV7-9,.,TGTGCCAGCAGCTTAGGGGCCTTACGTTCTGGAAACACCATATATTTT,CASSLGALRSGNTIYF
many,TRBJ1-2,TRBV7-2,.,TGTGCCAGCAGCTTAATAGAAGGGTTTACCTATGGCTACACCTTC,CASSLIEGFTYGYTF
few,TRBJ1-5,TRBV7-2,.,TGTGCCAGCAGCTTAGACGTTGGGAAGCCCCAGCATTTT,CASSLDVGKPQHF
few,TRBJ2-5,TRBV5-5,.,TGTGCCAGCAGCTTGATAGGCGGGGGCTCCGCATTCGAGACCCAGTACTTC,CASSLIGGGSAFETQYF
.,TRBJ2-7,TRBV28,TRBD2,TGTGCCAGGACGCCCGGGACTAGCGGCTCCTACGAGCAGTACTTC,CARTPGTSGSYEQYF
many,TRBJ1-6,TRBV6-6,.,TGTGCCAGCAGACATACCGCCGGGGGGGGCGTAGGCTCTAATTCACCCCTCCACTTT,CASRHTAGGGVGSNSPLHF
few,TRBJ2-6,TRBV19,TRBD1,TGTGCCAGTAGCTACCGGGACAGGGGTTCCTCTGGGGCCAACGTCCTGACTTTC,CASSYRDRGSSGANVLTF
many,TRBJ2-5,TRBV4-3,.,TGCGCCAGCAGCCAAGATTGGCTTAGAGGGAAGGGCCAGTACTTC,CASSQDWLRGKGQYF
many,TRBJ1-5,TRBV7-6,.,TGTGCCAGCAGCATCGGACCTCCGAATCAGCCCCAGCATTTT,CASSIGPPNQPQHF
many,TRBJ2-1,TRBV28,.,TGTGCCAGCAGAATCGGTTACAATGAGCAGTTCTTC,CASRIGYNEQFF